The clone carrying this TCR beta chain was picked up one time. Its specificity is unknown. A read error may account for a junction end that differs from germline. This CDR3 comprises 16 residues. The germline V gene encodes CDR1 SGHRS and CDR2 YFSETQ. The time point denotes: longitudinal time-point 2. Where libraries were unsorted, they were derived from 2 million PBMCs stored at -80 degrees C. This sample was taken from a study of neurological immune-mediated disorders. From the 5' RACE reads, TCRdb called clonotypes with MiXCR, one entry per CDR3 protein. Of fewer than 60,000 distinct CDR3 sequences listed, around 12% are singletons. Study-level points and caveats: There were no CDR3 amino acid sequences shared by expanded clones across subjects, a result suggesting private repertoires in all groups. In HTLV-1-associated myelopathy, TCR clonal expansion was greatest, and in multiple sclerosis it was least, below healthy controls.

The V call is TRBV5-1, the J call TRBJ2-5, with D tentatively TRBD1 or TRBD2 (6 bases each). The source material was PBMCs. The clonotype was recovered from a male donor with HTLV-1-associated myelopathy (HAM/TSP). The CDR3 nucleotides read TGCGCCAGCAGCTACCCCGGGGGCGGGGTAGAAGAGAGCCAGTACTTC. Translation gives CASSYPGGGVEESQYF.